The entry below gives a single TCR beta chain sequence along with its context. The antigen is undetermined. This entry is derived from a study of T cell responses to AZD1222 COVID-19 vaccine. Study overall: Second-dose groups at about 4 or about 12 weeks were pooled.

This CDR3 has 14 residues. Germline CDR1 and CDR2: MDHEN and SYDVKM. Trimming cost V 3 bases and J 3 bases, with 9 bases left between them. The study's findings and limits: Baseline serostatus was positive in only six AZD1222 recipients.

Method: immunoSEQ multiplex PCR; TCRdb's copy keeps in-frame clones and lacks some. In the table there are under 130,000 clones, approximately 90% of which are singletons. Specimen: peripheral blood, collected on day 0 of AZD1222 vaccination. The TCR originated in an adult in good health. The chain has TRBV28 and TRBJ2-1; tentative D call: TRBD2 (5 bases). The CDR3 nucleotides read TGTGCCAGCAGTTTGAGGGCAGGCTACAATGAGCAGTTCTTC. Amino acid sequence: CASSLRAGYNEQFF.